This T cell receptor (beta chain) was recorded in a study of T cell responses to AZD1222 COVID-19 vaccine. Germline V gives CDR1 GTSNPN, CDR2 SVGIG (reference sequence). V trimming: 0 bases; J trimming: 3 bases; junction bases outside the gene matches: 3. CDR3 length equals 15 residues. Study-level results: In the spike-specific TCR repertoire, nearly half reportedly target unmutated variant regions. Regions 160-218 and 743-854 held dominance among vaccine-associated CD4 TCRs, which spanned spike. Without day 14 samples, only post-peak T cell repertoires were studied.

Repertoires were generated with immunoSEQ multiplex PCR, while TCRdb's copy carries only in-frame clones and drops some. The table lists fewer than 200,000 clones, approximately 90% of them singletons. For this clone: The antigen is unknown.

The rearrangement uses TRBV30 and TRBJ1-5; TRBD1 matches at 9 bases. The material sequenced was peripheral blood, taken on day 0 of AZD1222 vaccination. The sequence was collected from an adult in good health. The CDR3 coding sequence is TGTGCCTGGAGTGTAGGGACAGGGCTCAATCAGCCCCAGCATTTT. Translated, it gives CAWSVGTGLNQPQHF.